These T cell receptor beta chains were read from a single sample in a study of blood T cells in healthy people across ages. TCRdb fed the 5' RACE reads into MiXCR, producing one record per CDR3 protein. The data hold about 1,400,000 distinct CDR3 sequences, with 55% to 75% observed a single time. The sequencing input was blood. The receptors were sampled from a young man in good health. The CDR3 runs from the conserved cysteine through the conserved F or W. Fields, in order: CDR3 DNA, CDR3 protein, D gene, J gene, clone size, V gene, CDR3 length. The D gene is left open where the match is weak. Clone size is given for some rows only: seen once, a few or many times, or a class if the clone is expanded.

TGTGCCAGCAGTTTATTCGCGGGGAACAATGAGCAGTTCTTC | CASSLFAGNNEQFF | - | TRBJ2-1 | - | TRBV27 | 14
TGCAGCGTGGGGGGTTTGGGCGACGACGAAAACACCATATATTTT | CSVGGLGDDENTIYF | - | TRBJ1-3 | once | TRBV29-1 | 15
TGTGCCAGCAGGAAAGCAGGGACGGTCACAGAAACGCAGTATTTT | CASRKAGTVTETQYF | - | TRBJ2-3 | - | TRBV28 | 15
TGTGCCAGCAGTTATCTCTTCGATACGCAGTATTTT | CASSYLFDTQYF | - | TRBJ2-3 | once | TRBV6-6 | 12
TGCGCCAGCAGCCACCCGACAGGGGATCCCAACAATGAGCAGTTCTTC | CASSHPTGDPNNEQFF | TRBD1 | TRBJ2-1 | - | TRBV4-1 | 16
TGCAGTGCTAGTCAGCAGGATGAGCAGTACTTC | CSASQQDEQYF | - | TRBJ2-7 | once | TRBV20-1 | 11
TGTGCCAGCAGCCAAGGGGGGACTGGCCTCAATGAGCAGTTCTTC | CASSQGGTGLNEQFF | - | TRBJ2-1 | few | TRBV4-2 | 15
TGTGCCAGCAGCTTAGTTACAGCTTCAACTAATGAAAAACTGTTTTTT | CASSLVTASTNEKLFF | - | TRBJ1-4 | - | TRBV7-9 | 16
TGTGCCAGCAGTATCGTCGGGACAGACTACGAGCAGTACTTC | CASSIVGTDYEQYF | TRBD1 | TRBJ2-7 | few | TRBV12-3/TRBV12-4 | 14
TGCGCCAGCAGCTCCCGGACAGGCCAAGAGACCCAGTACTTC | CASSSRTGQETQYF | TRBD1 | TRBJ2-5 | - | TRBV5-1 | 14
TGTGCCAGCAGGATGAATGAGCAGTTCTTC | CASRMNEQFF | - | TRBJ2-1 | few | TRBV2 | 10
TGCAGTGCTAGCTTTGGTTGGGGGTACGAGCAGTACTTC | CSASFGWGYEQYF | - | TRBJ2-7 | - | TRBV20-1 | 13
TGTGCCAGCAGCCCCTTAGTGGGGGGGACCCAGTACTTC | CASSPLVGGTQYF | - | TRBJ2-5 | - | TRBV27 | 13
TGCAGTGCTAGCTGGGACACCACTAACTATGGCTACACCTTC | CSASWDTTNYGYTF | - | TRBJ1-2 | - | TRBV20-1 | 14
TGCAGTGCTACGGGGTTCACAGATACGCAGTATTTT | CSATGFTDTQYF | - | TRBJ2-3 | once | TRBV20-1 | 12
TGTGCCAGCAGCCAAGTAGTGAGCGGGGGGCCCACAGATACGCAGTATTTT | CASSQVVSGGPTDTQYF | TRBD2 | TRBJ2-3 | many | TRBV4-2 | 17